A selection of T cell receptor beta chains follows, all from one sample in a study of T-cell memory formation after mild COVID-19. TCRdb independently ran MiXCR on the 5' RACE reads; one entry per CDR3 protein. This table has 250,000 to 350,000 distinct CDR3 sequences, about 16% appearing once. The sequencing sample was made of PBMCs or a T cell subset sorted from them (not recorded which). The source is a man aged 18 to 30 who had mild COVID-19 (a few samples of this study predate the infection). Cell type and time point are not known. Both conserved end residues are part of each CDR3. D genes are given only for firm matches. Expanded clones get a size class; other rows say once, few or many, or leave the size out.

V gene: TRBV2
clone size: .
J gene: TRBJ2-3
D gene: TRBD2
CDR3 DNA: TGTGCCAGCAGACTTAGCGGGAGCACAGATACGCAGTATTTT
CDR3 protein: CASRLSGSTDTQYF

V gene: TRBV5-1
clone size: .
J gene: TRBJ2-5
D gene: TRBD1
CDR3 DNA: TGCGCCAGCAGCCGCGGGACAGGGGATGAGACCCAGTACTTC
CDR3 protein: CASSRGTGDETQYF

V gene: TRBV6-5
clone size: few
J gene: TRBJ2-1
D gene: TRBD1
CDR3 DNA: TGTGCCAGCAGTTACCGGGACAGTTGGCATGAGCAGTTCTTC
CDR3 protein: CASSYRDSWHEQFF

V gene: TRBV7-6
clone size: few
J gene: TRBJ2-7
D gene: TRBD1
CDR3 DNA: TGTGCCAGCAGCTTAGCATTCGGGACAGGGGTGGCCGAGCAGTACTTC
CDR3 protein: CASSLAFGTGVAEQYF

V gene: TRBV9
clone size: many
J gene: TRBJ2-7
D gene: TRBD1
CDR3 DNA: TGTGCCAGCAGCGTGGGACAGAGCGAGCAGTACTTC
CDR3 protein: CASSVGQSEQYF

V gene: TRBV4-2
clone size: few
J gene: TRBJ2-3
D gene: TRBD2
CDR3 DNA: TGTGCCAGCAGTCCACGGGAGGTAGCGGGGGGCACAGATACGCAGTATTTT
CDR3 protein: CASSPREVAGGTDTQYF

V gene: TRBV5-5
clone size: .
J gene: TRBJ1-4
D gene: TRBD1
CDR3 DNA: TGTGCCAGCAGCTTGTGGGATAGGGGGCAAGATGAAAAACTGTTTTTT
CDR3 protein: CASSLWDRGQDEKLFF

V gene: TRBV7-3
clone size: .
J gene: TRBJ2-4
D gene: TRBD1
CDR3 DNA: TGTGCCAGCTCAGGACAGGGTGGGGACATTCAGTACTTC
CDR3 protein: CASSGQGGDIQYF

V gene: TRBV7-9
clone size: many
J gene: TRBJ2-5
D gene: .
CDR3 DNA: TGTGCCAGCAGTTCGGATGCAAGGGACCAGTACTTC
CDR3 protein: CASSSDARDQYF

V gene: TRBV20-1
clone size: few
J gene: TRBJ2-1
D gene: .
CDR3 DNA: TGCAGTGCTCTTCAGGGCTACAATGAGCAGTTCTTC
CDR3 protein: CSALQGYNEQFF

V gene: TRBV11-2
clone size: .
J gene: TRBJ2-2
D gene: .
CDR3 DNA: TGTGCCAGCAGCTATGGGGGGGCAGGGAACACCGGGGAGCTGTTTTTT
CDR3 protein: CASSYGGAGNTGELFF

V gene: TRBV4-1
clone size: many
J gene: TRBJ2-7
D gene: .
CDR3 DNA: TGCGCCAGCAGCCCGGATTGGTCCTACGAGCAGTACTTC
CDR3 protein: CASSPDWSYEQYF

V gene: TRBV5-1
clone size: few
J gene: TRBJ1-1
D gene: .
CDR3 DNA: TGCGCCAGCAGCTTGCGGGGTCCTGAAGCTTTCTTT
CDR3 protein: CASSLRGPEAFF

V gene: TRBV6-6
clone size: few
J gene: TRBJ1-4
D gene: .
CDR3 DNA: TGTGCCAGCAGTTACAGGGCGGTTCAGAAGGAAAAACTGTTTTTT
CDR3 protein: CASSYRAVQKEKLFF

V gene: TRBV5-4
clone size: .
J gene: TRBJ1-1
D gene: .
CDR3 DNA: TGTGCCAGCAGCCGTGGGTTCCTGGACAACACTGAAGCTTTCTTT
CDR3 protein: CASSRGFLDNTEAFF

V gene: TRBV9
clone size: .
J gene: TRBJ1-2
D gene: TRBD1
CDR3 DNA: TGTGCCAGCACCGGGACAGGGGGTGGCTACACCTTC
CDR3 protein: CASTGTGGGYTF

V gene: TRBV6-5
clone size: few
J gene: TRBJ2-1
D gene: .
CDR3 DNA: TGTGCCAGCGGGGATCAGGGATTCCCCTACAATGAGCAGTTCTTC
CDR3 protein: CASGDQGFPYNEQFF

V gene: TRBV4-1
clone size: few
J gene: TRBJ2-5
D gene: TRBD1
CDR3 DNA: TGCGCCAGCAGCCAAGGAGGGACAGTCAGAGAGACCCAGTACTTC
CDR3 protein: CASSQGGTVRETQYF

V gene: TRBV10-3
clone size: .
J gene: TRBJ2-3
D gene: TRBD2
CDR3 DNA: TGTGCCATCAGGGGGGGGAGTTCCGGTACGCAGTATTTT
CDR3 protein: CAIRGGSSGTQYF

V gene: TRBV29-1
clone size: many
J gene: TRBJ2-4
D gene: .
CDR3 DNA: TGCAGCGTTGAAGAAATCGCCGGGAACATTCAGTACTTC
CDR3 protein: CSVEEIAGNIQYF

V gene: TRBV2
clone size: .
J gene: TRBJ2-4
D gene: .
CDR3 DNA: TGTGCCAGCAGTCCGGGCCCAGAAAACATTCAGTACTTC
CDR3 protein: CASSPGPENIQYF

V gene: TRBV28
clone size: few
J gene: TRBJ1-6
D gene: .
CDR3 DNA: TGTGCCAGCAGTTCGTACCCCGGGGGTTCACCCCTCCACTTT
CDR3 protein: CASSSYPGGSPLHF

V gene: TRBV11-2
clone size: many
J gene: TRBJ2-3
D gene: TRBD2
CDR3 DNA: TGTGCCAGCAGCTTAATACCGCGGGGGGCCCCGATGGCAGATACGCAGTATTTT
CDR3 protein: CASSLIPRGAPMADTQYF

V gene: TRBV12-3/TRBV12-4
clone size: .
J gene: TRBJ2-5
D gene: .
CDR3 DNA: TGTGCCAGTTTGCGGACTCACCAAGAGACCCAGTACTTC
CDR3 protein: CASLRTHQETQYF